This T cell receptor (beta chain) was retrieved from a study of T cell responses to AZD1222 COVID-19 vaccine. Study conclusions and caveats: Most donors were white British and more were female, and clonal diversity was possibly underestimated. Of spike-specific TCRs, nearly half reportedly target regions left unmutated in variants. Spike-specific TCR repertoires showed rising breadth and depth after two AZD1222 doses. Distributed over spike, vaccine-associated CD4 TCRs predominated at 160-218 and 743-854.

In the case of this clone: Its cognate antigen is unknown.

TCRdb keeps only in-frame clones here, not all; method: immunoSEQ multiplex PCR. The top ten hold about a sixth of the sample, which has around 100,000 clones, approximately 88% seen once. The V segment lost 7 bases and the J segment 11 bases; nucleotides outside the gene matches: 9. The CDR3 length is 14 residues. Germline V CDR1 and CDR2: SNHLY, FYNNEI. The chain has TRBV2 and TRBJ1-6; 9 bases fit TRBD1. This TCR derives from an adult in good health. The source material was peripheral blood, sampled on day 0 of AZD1222 vaccination. Here the CDR3 DNA reads TGTGCCAGCAATCCTCGGGACAGGGTTGCACCCCTCCACTTT. Its protein is CASNPRDRVAPLHF.